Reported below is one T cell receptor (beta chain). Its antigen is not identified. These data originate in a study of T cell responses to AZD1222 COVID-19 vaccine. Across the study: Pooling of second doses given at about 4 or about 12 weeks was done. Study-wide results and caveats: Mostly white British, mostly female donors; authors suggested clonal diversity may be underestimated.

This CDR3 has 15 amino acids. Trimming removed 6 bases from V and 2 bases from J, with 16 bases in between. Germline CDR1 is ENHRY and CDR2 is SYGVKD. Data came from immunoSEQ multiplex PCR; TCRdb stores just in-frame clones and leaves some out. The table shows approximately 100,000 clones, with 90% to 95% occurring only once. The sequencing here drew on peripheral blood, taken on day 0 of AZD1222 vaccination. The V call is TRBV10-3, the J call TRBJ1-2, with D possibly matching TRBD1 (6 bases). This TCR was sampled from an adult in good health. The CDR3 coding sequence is TGTGCCATCAGAGAAGGACAGCTGAAAAACTATGGCTACACCTTC. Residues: CAIREGQLKNYGYTF.